This T cell receptor beta chain was identified in a study of blood T cell repertoires in COVID-19. Study information: COVID-19 samples, acute and convalescent, were from the United States, Italy and Spain.

In the original analysis: Amplified reference gene primers provided the basis for estimating nucleated cell counts. Assay used: immunoSEQ multiplex PCR; TCRdb lists only in-frame clones, some missing. V and J calls and clone size are those listed in that table; D and trimming were worked out from the DNA. This repertoire shows 150,000 to 170,000 clones, roughly four fifths found once; its top ten account for 25% to 30%. The CDR3 totals 14 residues. Germline V gene data show CDR1 as SNHLY and CDR2 as FYNNEI. V lost 7 bases, J lost 1 base, and 5 bases stayed unmatched. The V call is TRBV2, the J call TRBJ1-1; 8 nucleotides align to TRBD1. The receptor was derived from an older woman with acute or convalescent COVID-19. Sample: peripheral blood. The CDR3 DNA reads as TGTGCCAGCAACCGACAGGGGTCGAACACTGAAGCTTTCTTT. Amino acids: CASNRQGSNTEAFF.